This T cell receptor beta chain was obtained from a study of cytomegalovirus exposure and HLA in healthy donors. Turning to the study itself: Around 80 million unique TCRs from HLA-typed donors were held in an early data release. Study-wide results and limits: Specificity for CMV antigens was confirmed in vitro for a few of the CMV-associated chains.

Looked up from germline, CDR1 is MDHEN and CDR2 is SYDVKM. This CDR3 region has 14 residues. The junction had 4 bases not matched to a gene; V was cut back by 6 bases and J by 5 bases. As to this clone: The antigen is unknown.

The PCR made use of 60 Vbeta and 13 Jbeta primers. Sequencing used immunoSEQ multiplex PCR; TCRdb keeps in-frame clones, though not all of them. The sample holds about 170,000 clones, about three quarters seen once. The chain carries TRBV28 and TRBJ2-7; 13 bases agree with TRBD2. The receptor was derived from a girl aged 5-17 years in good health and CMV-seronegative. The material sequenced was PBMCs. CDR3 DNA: TGTGCCAGCAGGTCCGGGACTAGCGGGGACGAGCAGTACTTC. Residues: CASRSGTSGDEQYF. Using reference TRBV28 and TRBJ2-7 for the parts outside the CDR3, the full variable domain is DVKVTQSSRYLVKRTGEKVFLECVQDMDHENMFWYRQDPGLGLRLIYFSYDVKMKEKGDIPEGYSVSREKKERFSLILESASTNQTSMYLCASRSGTSGDEQYFGPGTRLTVT.